The clone carrying this T cell receptor (beta chain) came up many times. The record originates from a study of T cells after yellow fever vaccination. Template switching with 5'RACE generated the TCR cDNA and added a universal primer site and UMIs. TCRdb independently ran MiXCR on the 5' RACE reads; one entry per CDR3 protein. The sample contains some 500,000 distinct CDR3 sequences, about 13% of which appear only once. The material was PBMCs, obtained on the day of the yellow fever booster vaccination. This TCR came from a young man who received the YFV17D yellow fever vaccine.

As DNA, the CDR3 is TGCGCCAGCAGCTTGGAGCGCGGGAGTGGCACAGATACGCAGTATTTT. It yields the protein CASSLERGSGTDTQYF. The chain employs TRBV5-1 and TRBJ2-3; TRBD2 aligns across 7 bases. CDR3 length: 16 residues. After removal of 0 bases from V and 1 base from J, the junction contained 5 bases not matched to a gene. Germline V gives CDR1 SGHRS, CDR2 YFSETQ.